This T cell receptor beta chain was profiled in a study of blood T cell repertoires in COVID-19. Study background: PBMCs, B-cell-depleted T cells, or T cells provided the cDNA or gDNA that made up the material.

V was pared by 9 bases and J by 4 bases, with 9 bases between. There are 12 residues in the CDR3. The V gene's germline CDR1 is MNHEY and CDR2 SVGAGI. Sequencing was performed with immunoSEQ multiplex PCR; in TCRdb, only in-frame clones are kept and a portion is missing. This sample has 390,000 or so clones, with 85% to 90% found just once. Participants came from roughly 23 US areas, aged about 18 to 95 years. Participants' reported clinical history set cohort assignment. Among Cohort 3 donors, those recovered had two negative PCRs, clearance, or symptom resolution. The chain combines TRBV6-5 with TRBJ2-2; the D gene is possibly TRBD2 (5 bases). This receptor was identified in a man between 18 and 35 years old who had recovered from COVID-19. Sequencing was carried out using PBMCs or T cells enriched from blood (not recorded which). The CDR3 nucleotides are TGTGCCAGTACTAGTACCACCGGGGAGCTGTTTTTT. This codes for CASTSTTGELFF.